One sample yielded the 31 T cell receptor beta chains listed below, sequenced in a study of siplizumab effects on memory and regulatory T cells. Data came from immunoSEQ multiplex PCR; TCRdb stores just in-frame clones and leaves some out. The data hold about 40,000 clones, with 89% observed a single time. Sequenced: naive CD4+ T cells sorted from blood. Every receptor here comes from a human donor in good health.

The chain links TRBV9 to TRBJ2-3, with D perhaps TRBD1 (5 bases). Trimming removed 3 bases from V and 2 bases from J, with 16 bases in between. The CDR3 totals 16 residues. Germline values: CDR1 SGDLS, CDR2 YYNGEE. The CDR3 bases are TGTGCCAGCAGCGCCCAGGGCTGGGGTGCCACAGATACGCAGTATTTT. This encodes CASSAQGWGATDTQYF.

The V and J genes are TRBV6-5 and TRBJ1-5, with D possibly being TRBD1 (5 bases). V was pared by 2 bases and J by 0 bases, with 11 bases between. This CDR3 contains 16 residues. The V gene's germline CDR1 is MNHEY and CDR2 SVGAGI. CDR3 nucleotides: TGTGCCAGCAGTTACGGGGGGGGAGGTAGCAATCAGCCCCAGCATTTT. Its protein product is CASSYGGGGSNQPQHF.

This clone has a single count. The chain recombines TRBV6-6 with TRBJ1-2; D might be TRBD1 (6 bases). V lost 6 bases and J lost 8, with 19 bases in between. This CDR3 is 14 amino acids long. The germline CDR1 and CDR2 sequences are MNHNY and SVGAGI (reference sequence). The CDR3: CASRATGARGGYTF. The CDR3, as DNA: TGTGCCAGCAGGGCGACAGGAGCCAGAGGGGGCTACACCTTC.

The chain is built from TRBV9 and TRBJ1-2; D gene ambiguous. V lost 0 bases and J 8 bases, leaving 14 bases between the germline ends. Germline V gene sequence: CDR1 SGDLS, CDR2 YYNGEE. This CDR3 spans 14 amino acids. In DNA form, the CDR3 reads TGTGCCAGCAGCGTAGATTTTTTAGCGGGGGGCTACACCTTC. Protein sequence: CASSVDFLAGGYTF.

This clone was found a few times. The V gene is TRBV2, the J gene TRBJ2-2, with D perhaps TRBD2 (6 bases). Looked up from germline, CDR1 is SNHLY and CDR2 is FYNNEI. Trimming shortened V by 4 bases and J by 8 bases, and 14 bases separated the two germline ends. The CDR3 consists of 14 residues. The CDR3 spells CASSVRASVGELFF. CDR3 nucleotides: TGTGCCAGCAGTGTCAGGGCTAGCGTGGGGGAGCTGTTTTTT. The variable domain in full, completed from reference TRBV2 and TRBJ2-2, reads EPEVTQTPSHQVTQMGQEVILRCVPISNHLYFYWYRQILGQKVEFLVSFYNNEISEKSEIFDDQFSVERPDGSNFTLKIRSTKLEDSAMYFCASSVRASVGELFFGEGSRLTVL.

The CDR3 loop is CASSESGLINYGYTF. DNA for the CDR3: TGTGCCAGCAGTGAATCTGGACTTATTAACTATGGCTACACCTTC. The V and J genes are TRBV6-1 and TRBJ1-2; D is unclear. Germline assignment: CDR1 MNHNS and CDR2 SASEGT. V lost 2 bases, J lost 1 base, and 11 bases lay in between. This CDR3 region has 15 residues.

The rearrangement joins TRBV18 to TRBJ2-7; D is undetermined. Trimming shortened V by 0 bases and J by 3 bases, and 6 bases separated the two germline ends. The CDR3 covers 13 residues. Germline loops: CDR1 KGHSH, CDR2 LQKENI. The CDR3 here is CASSPPGNYEQYF. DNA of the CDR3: TGTGCCAGCTCACCACCAGGGAACTACGAGCAGTACTTC.

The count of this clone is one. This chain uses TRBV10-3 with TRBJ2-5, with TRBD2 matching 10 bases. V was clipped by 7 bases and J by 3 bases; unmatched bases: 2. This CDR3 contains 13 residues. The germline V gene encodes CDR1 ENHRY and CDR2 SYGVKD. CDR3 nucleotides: TGTGCCATCAAAGCGGGAGGGGAAGAGACCCAGTACTTC. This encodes CAIKAGGEETQYF.

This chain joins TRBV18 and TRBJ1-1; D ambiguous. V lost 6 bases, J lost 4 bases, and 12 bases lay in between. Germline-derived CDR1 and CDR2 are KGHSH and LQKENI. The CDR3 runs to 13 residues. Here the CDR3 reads CASSGRPGTEAFF. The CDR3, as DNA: TGTGCCAGCTCCGGACGGCCGGGCACTGAAGCTTTCTTT.

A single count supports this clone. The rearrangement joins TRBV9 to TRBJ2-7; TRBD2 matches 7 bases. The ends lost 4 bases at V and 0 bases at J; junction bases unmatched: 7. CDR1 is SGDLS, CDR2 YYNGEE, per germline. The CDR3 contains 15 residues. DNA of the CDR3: TGTGCCAGCAGCCCGTTAGCGGGTTCCTCCTACGAGCAGTACTTC. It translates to CASSPLAGSSYEQYF.

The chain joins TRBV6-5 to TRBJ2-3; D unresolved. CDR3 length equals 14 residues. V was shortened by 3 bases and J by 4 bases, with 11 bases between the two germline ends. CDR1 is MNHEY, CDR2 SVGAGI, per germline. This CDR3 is CASSYRFGADTQYF. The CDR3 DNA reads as TGTGCCAGCAGTTATAGATTTGGCGCAGATACGCAGTATTTT.

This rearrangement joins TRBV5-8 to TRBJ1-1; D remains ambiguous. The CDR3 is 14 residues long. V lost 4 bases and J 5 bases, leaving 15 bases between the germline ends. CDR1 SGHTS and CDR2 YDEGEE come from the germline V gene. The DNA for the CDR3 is TGTGCCAGCAGCCGTGGGTGGTTGTGGACTGAAGCTTTCTTT. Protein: CASSRGWLWTEAFF.

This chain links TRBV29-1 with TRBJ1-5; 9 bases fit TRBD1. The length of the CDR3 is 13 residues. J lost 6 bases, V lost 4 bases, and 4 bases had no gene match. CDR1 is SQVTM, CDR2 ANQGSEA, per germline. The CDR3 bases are TGCAGCGTTGCGGGACAGGGTGGTCAGCCCCAGCATTTT. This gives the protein CSVAGQGGQPQHF.

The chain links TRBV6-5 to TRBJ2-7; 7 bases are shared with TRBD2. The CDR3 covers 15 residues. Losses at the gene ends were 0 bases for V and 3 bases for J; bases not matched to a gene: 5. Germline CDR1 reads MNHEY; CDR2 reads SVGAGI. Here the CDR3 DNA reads TGTGCCAGCAGTTACTCGGCTAGCGGAGGCTACGAGCAGTACTTC. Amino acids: CASSYSASGGYEQYF.

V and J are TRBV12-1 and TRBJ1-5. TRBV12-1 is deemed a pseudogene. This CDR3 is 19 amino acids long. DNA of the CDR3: TGTGCCAGCAGCTTTGTGGACAAATTTTACGTTCGGGACAATCAGCCCCAGCATTTT. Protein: CASSFVDKFYVRDNQPQHF.

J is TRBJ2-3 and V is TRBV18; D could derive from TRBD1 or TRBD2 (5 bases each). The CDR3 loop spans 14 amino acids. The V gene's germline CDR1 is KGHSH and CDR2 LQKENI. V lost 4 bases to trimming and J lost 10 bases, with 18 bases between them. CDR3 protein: CASSLRDGGWAQYF. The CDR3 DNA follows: TGTGCCAGCTCACTAAGGGACGGTGGCTGGGCGCAGTATTTT.

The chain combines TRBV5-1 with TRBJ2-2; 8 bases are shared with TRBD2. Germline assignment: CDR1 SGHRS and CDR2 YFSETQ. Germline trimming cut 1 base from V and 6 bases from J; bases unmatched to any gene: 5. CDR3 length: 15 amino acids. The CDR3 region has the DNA TGCGCCAGCAGCTTGCCCGGGGGGGGGCCCGGGGAGCTGTTTTTT. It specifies CASSLPGGGPGELFF.

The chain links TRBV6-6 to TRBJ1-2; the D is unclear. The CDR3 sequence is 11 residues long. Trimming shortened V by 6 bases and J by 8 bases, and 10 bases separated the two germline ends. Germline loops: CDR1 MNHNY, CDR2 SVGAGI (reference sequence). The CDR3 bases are TGTGCCAGCAGGATAAGCCAGGGCTACACCTTC. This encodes CASRISQGYTF.

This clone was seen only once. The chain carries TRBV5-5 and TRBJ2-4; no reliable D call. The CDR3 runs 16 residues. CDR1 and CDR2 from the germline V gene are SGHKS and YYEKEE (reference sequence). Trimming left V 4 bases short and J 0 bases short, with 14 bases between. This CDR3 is CASSPRLELAKNIQYF. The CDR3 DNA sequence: TGTGCCAGCAGCCCGAGGTTGGAATTAGCCAAAAACATTCAGTACTTC.

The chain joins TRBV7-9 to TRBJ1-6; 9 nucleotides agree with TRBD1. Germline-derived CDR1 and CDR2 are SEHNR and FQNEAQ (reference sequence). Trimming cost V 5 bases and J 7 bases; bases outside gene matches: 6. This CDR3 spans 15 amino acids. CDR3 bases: TGTGCCAGCAGCCCCCGACAGGGGGAAAATTCACCCCTCCACTTT. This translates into CASSPRQGENSPLHF.

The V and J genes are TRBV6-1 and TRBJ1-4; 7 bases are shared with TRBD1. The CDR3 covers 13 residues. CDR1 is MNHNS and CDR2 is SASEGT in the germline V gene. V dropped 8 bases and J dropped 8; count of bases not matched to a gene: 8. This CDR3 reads CASDRAGKEKLFF. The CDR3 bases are TGTGCCAGCGACAGGGCCGGCAAGGAAAAACTGTTTTTT.

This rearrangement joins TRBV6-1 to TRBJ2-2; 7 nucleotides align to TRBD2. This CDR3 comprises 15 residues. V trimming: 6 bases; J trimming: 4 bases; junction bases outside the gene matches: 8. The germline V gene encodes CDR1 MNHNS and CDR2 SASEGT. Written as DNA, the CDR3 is TGTGCCAGCAGGGAGGGGAGGGCCTTCACCGGGGAGCTGTTTTTT. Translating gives CASREGRAFTGELFF.

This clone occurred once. CDR3: CASSTGTAGYEQYF. The CDR3 nucleotides are TGTGCCAGTAGCACCGGGACCGCCGGTTACGAGCAGTACTTC. The J gene is TRBJ2-7, the V gene TRBV19, with D perhaps given as TRBD1 or TRBD2 (5 bases each). In germline, CDR1 is LNHDA, CDR2 SQIVND (reference sequence). The CDR3 covers 14 residues. V was trimmed by 6 bases and J by 4 bases, leaving 16 bases between them.

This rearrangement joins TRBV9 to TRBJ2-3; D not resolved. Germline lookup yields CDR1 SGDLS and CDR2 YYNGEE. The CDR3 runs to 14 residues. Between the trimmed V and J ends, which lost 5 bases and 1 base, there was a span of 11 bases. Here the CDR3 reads CASSSLWGTDTQYF. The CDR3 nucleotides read TGTGCCAGCAGTTCACTTTGGGGCACAGATACGCAGTATTTT.

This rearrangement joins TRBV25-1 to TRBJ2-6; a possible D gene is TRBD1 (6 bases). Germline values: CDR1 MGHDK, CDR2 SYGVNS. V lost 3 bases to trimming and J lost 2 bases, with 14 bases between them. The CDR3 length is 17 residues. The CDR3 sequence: CASSDRDRRTGANVLTF. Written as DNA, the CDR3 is TGTGCCAGCAGTGACCGAGACAGGAGGACTGGGGCCAACGTCCTGACTTTC. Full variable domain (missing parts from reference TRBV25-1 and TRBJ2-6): EADIYQTPRYLVIGTGKKITLECSQTMGHDKMYWYQQDPGMELHLIHYSYGVNSTEKGDLSSESTVSRIRTEHFPLTLESARPSHTSQYLCASSDRDRRTGANVLTFGAGSRLTVL.

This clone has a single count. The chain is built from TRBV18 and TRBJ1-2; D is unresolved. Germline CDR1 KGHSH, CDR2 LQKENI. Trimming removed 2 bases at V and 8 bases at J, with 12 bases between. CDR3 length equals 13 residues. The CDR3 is CASSPRRDLGYTF. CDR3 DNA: TGTGCCAGCTCACCAAGGAGGGATTTGGGCTACACCTTC.

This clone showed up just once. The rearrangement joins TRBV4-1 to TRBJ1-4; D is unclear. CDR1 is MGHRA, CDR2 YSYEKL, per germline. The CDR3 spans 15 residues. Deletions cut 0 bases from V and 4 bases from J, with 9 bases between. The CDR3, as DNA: TGCGCCAGCAGCCAAGAGCGGGCCTATAATGAAAAACTGTTTTTT. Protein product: CASSQERAYNEKLFF.

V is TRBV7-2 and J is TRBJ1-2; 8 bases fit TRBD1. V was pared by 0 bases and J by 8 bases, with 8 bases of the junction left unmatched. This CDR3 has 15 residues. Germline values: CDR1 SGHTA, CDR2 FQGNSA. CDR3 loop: CASSLALQGARGYTF. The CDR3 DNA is TGTGCCAGCAGCTTAGCGCTTCAGGGGGCGCGCGGCTACACCTTC.

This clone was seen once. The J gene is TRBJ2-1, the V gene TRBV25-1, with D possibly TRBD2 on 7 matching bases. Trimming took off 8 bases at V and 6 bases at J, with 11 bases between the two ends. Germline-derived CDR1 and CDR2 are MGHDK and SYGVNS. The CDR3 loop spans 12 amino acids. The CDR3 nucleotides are TGTGCCAGCTCCGGGGGGCTCAATGAGCAGTTCTTC. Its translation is CASSGGLNEQFF.

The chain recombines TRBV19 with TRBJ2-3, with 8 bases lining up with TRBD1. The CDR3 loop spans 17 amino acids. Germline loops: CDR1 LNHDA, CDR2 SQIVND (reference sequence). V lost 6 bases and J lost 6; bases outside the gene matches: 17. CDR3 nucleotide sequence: TGTGCCAGTAGGAAGACCCCCGGACAGGGCGATGGGGATACGCAGTATTTT. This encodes CASRKTPGQGDGDTQYF.

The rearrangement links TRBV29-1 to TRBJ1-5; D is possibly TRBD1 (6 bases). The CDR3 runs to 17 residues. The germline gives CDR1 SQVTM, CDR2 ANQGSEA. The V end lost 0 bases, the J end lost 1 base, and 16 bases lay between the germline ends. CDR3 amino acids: CSVEDVHRVWSNQPQHF. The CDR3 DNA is TGCAGCGTTGAAGACGTCCACAGGGTCTGGAGCAATCAGCCCCAGCATTTT.